A selection of T cell receptor beta chains follows, all from one sample in a study of blood T cell repertoires in COVID-19. Repertoires were generated with immunoSEQ multiplex PCR, while TCRdb's copy carries only in-frame clones and drops some. The sample contains about 200,000 clones, 84% of which appear only once. Sequenced sample: peripheral blood. The receptors here all came from a human donor in a cohort sampled during active COVID-19. Both conserved end residues are part of each CDR3. Each record gives: J gene, D gene, V gene, clone size, CDR3 protein, CDR3 DNA. The D gene is left open where the match is weak. The listing skips clone size in some rows; elsewhere it reads once, few, many or a size class.

TRBJ1-3 | TRBD1 | TRBV5-1 | once | CASSLNGQGAFSGNTIYF | TGCGCCAGCAGCTTAAACGGACAGGGGGCTTTTTCTGGAAACACCATATATTTT
TRBJ1-2 | NA | TRBV15 | NA | CATSLGRSVDYGYTF | TGTGCCACCAGCTTGGGCAGATCTGTTGACTATGGCTACACCTTC
TRBJ1-6 | NA | TRBV7-6 | NA | CASSLQGNNSPLHF | TGTGCCAGCAGCCTGCAGGGAAATAATTCACCCCTCCACTTT
TRBJ1-5 | NA | TRBV7-3 | NA | CASSFGEGQPQHF | TGTGCCAGCAGCTTTGGGGAGGGCCAGCCCCAGCATTTT
TRBJ2-5 | NA | TRBV3-1/TRBV3-2 | once | CASSPRTFQETQYF | TGTGCCAGCAGCCCGCGGACATTCCAAGAGACCCAGTACTTC
TRBJ2-2 | TRBD2 | TRBV7-6 | NA | CASSEFRMRLAGGPITGELFF | TGTGCCAGCAGCGAGTTTCGCATGCGACTAGCGGGAGGGCCCATCACCGGGGAGCTGTTTTTT
TRBJ2-2 | NA | TRBV27 | NA | CASSLSLPENTGELFF | TGTGCCAGCAGTTTATCGCTCCCAGAGAACACCGGGGAGCTGTTTTTT
TRBJ2-5 | TRBD1 | TRBV5-1 | NA | CASSLQTGEETQYF | TGCGCCAGCAGTTTACAAACAGGGGAAGAGACCCAGTACTTC
TRBJ2-1 | TRBD2 | TRBV2 | NA | CASSGTSGRNEQFF | TGTGCCAGCAGTGGGACTAGCGGCCGCAATGAGCAGTTCTTC
TRBJ2-7 | TRBD1 | TRBV13 | NA | CASSSREQGGYEQYF | TGTGCCAGCAGCTCTAGGGAACAGGGGGGCTACGAGCAGTACTTC
TRBJ2-2 | TRBD2 | TRBV7-6 | NA | CASSLPAGGNTGELFF | TGTGCCAGCAGCTTACCAGCGGGGGGGAACACCGGGGAGCTGTTTTTT
TRBJ2-1 | TRBD2 | TRBV4-1 | NA | CASSQSGLAGGYNEQFF | TGCGCCAGCAGCCAATCGGGACTAGCGGGGGGATACAATGAGCAGTTCTTC
TRBJ1-4 | NA | TRBV18 | NA | CASSPGAYPTNEKLFF | TGTGCCAGCTCACCAGGGGCATACCCCACTAATGAAAAACTGTTTTTT